This T cell receptor (beta chain) originates from a study of T cells in Graves' hyperthyroidism and ophthalmopathy. Across the study: Peripheral blood was acquired at first diagnosis, ahead of any therapy whatsoever.

Only a few counts were recorded for this clonotype. Its antigen remains unidentified. The V and J ends lost 5 bases and 0 bases, in that order; junction bases with no gene match: 12. CDR3 length: 18 residues. The germline gives CDR1 LGHDT, CDR2 YNNKEL (reference sequence). General observations from the study: The majority of expanded thyroid clonotypes above 0.001 also appeared in blood.

Researchers took RNA transcripts and amplified the TCR beta CDR3 regions from them. First-round RT-PCR with HTBI primers amplified the TCR CDR3 region. MiXCR, applied by TCRdb to the multiplex PCR reads, yields one record per CDR3 protein. The table lists approximately 560,000 distinct CDR3 sequences, around 16% of them singletons. PBMCs were obtained from 9 to 10 ml fresh peripheral blood. The TCR sequence derives from a woman aged 30 to 39 with Graves' hyperthyroidism. The V and J genes are TRBV3-1 and TRBJ2-4; the match to TRBD2 covers 8 bases. The specimen sequenced was blood. CDR3 region: CASSLDRGGGIAKNIQYF. CDR3 sequence (DNA): TGTGCCAGCAGCTTGGACCGGGGCGGGGGGATAGCCAAAAACATTCAGTACTTC.